This T cell receptor (beta chain) derives from a study of PD-1 and CTLA-4 blockade in melanoma (dated by TCRdb to about 2021). Turning to the overall study: In patients with melanoma, the researchers looked at the effects of CTLA-4 blockade versus PD-1 blockade on the CD8 T cell response that was melanoma-reactive.

CDR1 and CDR2 are read off the germline V gene as SGHVS and FNYEAQ. V gives up 1 base and J gives up 8 bases, and the segment between their germline ends measures 8 bases. The CDR3 has 12 amino acids, counting the end cysteine and phenylalanine. CDR3 DNA is the only sequence kept; it has 36 bases, read in frame from the first base. Remarks on this clone: Its cognate antigen has yet to be identified. No quality values exist for individual bases; no much larger clone is one base distant.

The library was built by means of the immunoSEQ multiplex PCR assay. TCRdb carries this immuneACCESS record with in-frame sequences only. Its versions omit some clonotypes, under half of them owing to an unresolved V gene in the studies checked, with the rest unexplained. Here the sample has roughly 30,000 clones; around 93% occur a single time. The ten largest clones capture less than 10% of the sample. This sequence uses TRBV7-6 and TRBJ1-2; no confident D gene assignment can be made. This TCR derives from a human donor with melanoma. The sequencing here drew on CD8+ T cells from peripheral blood, taken from a patient given anti-PD-1 treatment. The CDR3 region reads CASSLDGGGYTF. The DNA sequence reads TGTGCCAGCAGCTTAGATGGCGGAGGCTACACCTTC.